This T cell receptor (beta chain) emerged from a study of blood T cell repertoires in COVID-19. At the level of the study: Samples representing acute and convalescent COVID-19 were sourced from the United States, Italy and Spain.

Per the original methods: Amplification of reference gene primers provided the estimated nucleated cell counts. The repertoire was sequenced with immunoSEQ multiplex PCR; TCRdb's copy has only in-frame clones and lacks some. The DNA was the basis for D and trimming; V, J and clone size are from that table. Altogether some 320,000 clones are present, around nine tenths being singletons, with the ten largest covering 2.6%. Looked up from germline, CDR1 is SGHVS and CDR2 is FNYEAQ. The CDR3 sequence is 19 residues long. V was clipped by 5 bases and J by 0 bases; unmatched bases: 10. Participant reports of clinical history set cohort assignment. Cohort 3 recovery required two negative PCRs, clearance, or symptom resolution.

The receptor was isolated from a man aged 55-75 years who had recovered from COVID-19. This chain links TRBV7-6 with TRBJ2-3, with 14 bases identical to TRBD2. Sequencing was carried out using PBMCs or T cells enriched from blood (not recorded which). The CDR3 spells CASSLRGTSGGPSTDTQYF. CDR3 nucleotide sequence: TGTGCCAGCAGCCTAAGAGGGACTAGCGGGGGACCTAGCACAGATACGCAGTATTTT.